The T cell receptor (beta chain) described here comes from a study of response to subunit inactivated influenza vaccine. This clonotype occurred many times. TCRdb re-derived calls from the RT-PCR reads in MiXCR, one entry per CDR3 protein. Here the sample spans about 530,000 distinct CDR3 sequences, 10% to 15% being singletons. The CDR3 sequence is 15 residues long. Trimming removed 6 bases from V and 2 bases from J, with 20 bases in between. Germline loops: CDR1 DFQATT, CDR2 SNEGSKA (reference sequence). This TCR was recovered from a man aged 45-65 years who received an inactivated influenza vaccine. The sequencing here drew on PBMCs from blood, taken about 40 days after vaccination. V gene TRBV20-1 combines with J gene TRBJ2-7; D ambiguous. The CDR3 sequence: CSAIYYSIGPYEQYF. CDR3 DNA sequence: TGCAGTGCCATCTATTATAGCATAGGGCCCTACGAGCAGTACTTC.